This T cell receptor beta chain came from a study of cytomegalovirus exposure and HLA in healthy donors. Points from the study as a whole: It was reportedly the case that the classifier diagnosed cytomegalovirus status with high specificity and sensitivity.

Germline-derived CDR1 and CDR2 are MGHDK and SYGVNS. CDR3 length: 17 amino acids. V lost 5 bases, J lost 5 bases, and 16 bases stayed unmatched. This clone appeared a few times. Its antigen is as yet unknown. The PCR was carried out with 60 Vbeta primers and 13 Jbeta primers. Some clones are missing from TCRdb's copy, which holds only in-frame ones; the method was immunoSEQ multiplex PCR. The sample has some 150,000 clones, roughly 85% seen once. The sequencing sample was made of PBMCs. The TCR sequence derives from a woman aged 50 to 60 in good health and CMV-seronegative. This rearrangement joins TRBV25-1 to TRBJ2-7; 9 bases line up with TRBD1. CDR3 sequence: CASSPTSSRQGGHEQYF. DNA for the CDR3: TGTGCCAGCAGTCCGACCTCCTCCCGACAGGGGGGGCACGAGCAGTACTTC.